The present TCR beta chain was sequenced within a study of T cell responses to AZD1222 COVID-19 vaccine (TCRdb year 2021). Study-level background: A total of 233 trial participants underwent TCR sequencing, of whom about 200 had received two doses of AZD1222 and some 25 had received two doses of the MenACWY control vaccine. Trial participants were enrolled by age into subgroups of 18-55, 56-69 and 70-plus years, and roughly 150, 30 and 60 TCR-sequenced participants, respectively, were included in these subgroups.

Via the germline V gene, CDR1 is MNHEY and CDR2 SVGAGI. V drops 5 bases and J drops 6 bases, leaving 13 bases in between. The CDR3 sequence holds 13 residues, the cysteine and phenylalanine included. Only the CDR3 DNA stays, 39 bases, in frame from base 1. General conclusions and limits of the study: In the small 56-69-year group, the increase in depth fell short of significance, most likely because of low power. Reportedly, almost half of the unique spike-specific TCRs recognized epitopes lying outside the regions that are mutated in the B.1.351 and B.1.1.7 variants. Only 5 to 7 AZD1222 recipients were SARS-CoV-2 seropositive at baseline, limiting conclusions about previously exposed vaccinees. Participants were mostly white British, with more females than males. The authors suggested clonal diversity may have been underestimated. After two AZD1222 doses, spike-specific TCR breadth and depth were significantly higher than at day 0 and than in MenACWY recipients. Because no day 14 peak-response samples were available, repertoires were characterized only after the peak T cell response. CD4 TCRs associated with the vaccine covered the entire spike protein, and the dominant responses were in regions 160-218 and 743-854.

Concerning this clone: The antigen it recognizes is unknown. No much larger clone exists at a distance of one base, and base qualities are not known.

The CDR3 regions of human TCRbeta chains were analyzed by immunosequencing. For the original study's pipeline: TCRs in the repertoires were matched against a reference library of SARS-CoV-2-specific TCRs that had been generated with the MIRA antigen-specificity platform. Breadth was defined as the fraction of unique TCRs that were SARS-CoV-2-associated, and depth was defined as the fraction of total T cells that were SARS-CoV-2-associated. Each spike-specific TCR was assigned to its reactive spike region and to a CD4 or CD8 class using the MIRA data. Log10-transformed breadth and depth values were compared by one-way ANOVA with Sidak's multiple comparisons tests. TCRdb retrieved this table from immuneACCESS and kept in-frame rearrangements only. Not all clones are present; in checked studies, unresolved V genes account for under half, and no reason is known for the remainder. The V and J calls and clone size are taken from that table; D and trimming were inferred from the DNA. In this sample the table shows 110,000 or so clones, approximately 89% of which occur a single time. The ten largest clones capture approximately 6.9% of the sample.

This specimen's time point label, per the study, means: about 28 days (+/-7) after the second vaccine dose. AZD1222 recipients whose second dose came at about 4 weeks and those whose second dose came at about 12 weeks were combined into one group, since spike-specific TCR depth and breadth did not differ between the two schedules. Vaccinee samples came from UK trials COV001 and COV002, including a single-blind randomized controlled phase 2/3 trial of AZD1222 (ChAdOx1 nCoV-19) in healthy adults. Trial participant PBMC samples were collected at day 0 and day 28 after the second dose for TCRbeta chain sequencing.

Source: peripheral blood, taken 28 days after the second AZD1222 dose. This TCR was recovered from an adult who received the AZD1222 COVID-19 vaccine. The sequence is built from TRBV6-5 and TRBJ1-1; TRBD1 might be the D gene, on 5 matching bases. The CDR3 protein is CASSIGVGAEAFF. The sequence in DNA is TGTGCCAGCAGTATAGGGGTAGGGGCTGAAGCTTTCTTT.